These 8 T cell receptor beta chains share one sample of origin, sequenced in a study of cytomegalovirus exposure and HLA in healthy donors. With 60 Vbeta and 13 Jbeta primers, the PCR was carried out. Here immunoSEQ multiplex PCR was the method, and the copy in TCRdb shows in-frame clones only, minus some. The sample carries under 200,000 clones, over 80% recorded once. The sequenced material came from PBMCs. The receptor source for this set is a man in his forties in good health and CMV-seropositive.

The chain uses TRBV6-5 and TRBJ1-1, with D possibly matching TRBD1 (6 bases). This CDR3 spans 16 amino acids. Per germline, CDR1 MNHEY and CDR2 SVGAGI. The V and J ends lost 0 bases and 4 bases respectively, with 15 bases between them. The CDR3 is CASSYSSAGAGTEAFF. The CDR3 coding sequence is TGTGCCAGCAGTTACTCGAGTGCAGGGGCGGGCACTGAAGCTTTCTTT.

This clone came up a few times. The rearrangement links TRBV25-1 to TRBJ2-1, with 8 bases fitting TRBD1. Trimming cost V 8 bases and J 13 bases; bases outside gene matches: 7. The CDR3 has 11 amino acids. Germline CDR1 reads MGHDK; CDR2 reads SYGVNS. CDR3 residues: CASRWTGKQFF. The CDR3 DNA is TGTGCCAGCCGATGGACAGGGAAACAGTTCTTC.

This rearrangement joins TRBV7-3 to TRBJ2-7; 9 nucleotides match TRBD2. V lost 5 bases and J lost 1; bases outside the gene matches: 9. The CDR3 totals 16 residues. Per germline, CDR1 SGHTA and CDR2 FQGTGA. In nucleotides, the CDR3 is TGTGCCAGCAGCCCCTATGGGACTAGCAGATCCTACGAGCAGTACTTC. This sequence encodes CASSPYGTSRSYEQYF.

The V and J genes are TRBV5-8 and TRBJ1-6; D is uncertain. The CDR3 runs to 15 residues. V lost 0 bases and J lost 7, with 11 bases in between. Germline V gives CDR1 SGHTS, CDR2 YDEGEE. The CDR3 nucleotides read TGTGCCAGCAGCTTGGGAGACTACGGGAATTCACCCCTCCACTTT. Translated, it gives CASSLGDYGNSPLHF.

This chain joins TRBV5-6 and TRBJ2-7, with unresolved D. Germline CDR1 and CDR2: SGHDT and YYEEEE. The CDR3 sequence is 12 residues long. V was pared by 4 bases and J by 6 bases, with 11 bases between. This chain's CDR3 is CASSADFAEQYF. The CDR3 region has the DNA TGTGCCAGCAGCGCCGACTTTGCCGAGCAGTACTTC. Drawing the rest from reference TRBV5-6 and TRBJ2-7, the complete variable domain is DAGVTQSPTHLIKTRGQQVTLRCSPKSGHDTVSWYQQALGQGPQFIFQYYEEEERQRGNFPDRFSGHQFPNYSSELNVNALLLGDSALYLCASSADFAEQYFGPGTRLTVT.

The chain joins TRBV14 to TRBJ2-7, with D possibly TRBD2 on 6 matching bases. The CDR3 sequence is 13 residues long. In germline, CDR1 is SGHDN, CDR2 FVKESK. V was shortened by 0 bases and J by 6 bases, with 9 bases between the two germline ends. The CDR3 sequence: CASSQDLGGEQYF. In nucleotides, the CDR3 is TGTGCCAGCAGCCAAGATCTCGGGGGCGAGCAGTACTTC.

J is TRBJ1-2 and V is TRBV25-1; TRBD1 aligns across 9 bases. The germline V gene encodes CDR1 MGHDK and CDR2 SYGVNS. The CDR3 consists of 13 residues. The V segment lost 6 bases and the J segment 4 bases; nucleotides outside the gene matches: 3. The CDR3 DNA is TGTGCCAGCAGGCTGACAGGGGGCTATGGCTACACCTTC. As protein: CASRLTGGYGYTF.

This clone was found a few times. The V call is TRBV9, the J call TRBJ1-6; 7 bases agree with TRBD1. Trimming removed 3 bases from V and 8 bases from J; junction bases left unmatched: 5. This CDR3 spans 14 amino acids. The germline CDR1 and CDR2 sequences are SGDLS and YYNGEE. DNA for the CDR3: TGTGCCAGCAGCGCGGGACAGTGGGATTCACCCCTCCACTTT. Protein product: CASSAGQWDSPLHF.